Each of the 27 T cell receptor beta chains below was sequenced from the same sample in a study of neurological immune-mediated disorders. TCRdb ran MiXCR on the 5' RACE reads and lists one entry per CDR3 protein. The table lists tens of thousands of distinct CDR3 sequences, 3.9% of them singletons. What was sequenced was PBMCs. These receptor sequences come from a man between 25 and 39 years old with multiple sclerosis.

This clonotype came up a few times. Germline is not matched at one junction end, which may reflect a read error. The chain is built from TRBV20-1 and TRBJ1-6; D unresolved. In germline, CDR1 is DFQATT, CDR2 SNEGSKA (reference sequence). The length of the CDR3 is 13 residues. Here the CDR3 DNA reads TGCAGTGCTAGAGATATTGAGAATTCACCCCTCAACTTT. Translation: CSARDIENSPLNF.

This clonotype was counted at least ten times. The J gene is TRBJ2-7, the V gene TRBV4-1, with D perhaps TRBD2 (5 bases). Germline V gives CDR1 MGHRA, CDR2 YSYEKL. The CDR3 contains 14 residues. V was pared by 0 bases and J by 8 bases, with 14 bases between. CDR3 in DNA: TGCGCCAGCAGCCAAGATAGGGAGACGGCTAAGCAGTACTTC. Protein: CASSQDRETAKQYF.

This clonotype was recorded many times. The CDR3 DNA is TGTGCCAGCAGTTACCTGGCGGGGGCAGGAGGATACAATGAGCAGTTCTTC. Its translation: CASSYLAGAGGYNEQFF. This chain uses TRBV6-2 or TRBV6-3 with TRBJ2-1; maybe TRBD2 (7 bases). Germline V gene sequence: CDR1 MNHEY, CDR2 SVGEGT. The CDR3 runs to 17 residues. The V end was cut by 2 bases, the J end by 4 bases, with 18 bases between.

A word on this clonotype: A much bigger clone sits one base away, suggesting this may be a read error. The chain links TRBV7-3 to TRBJ1-1; 7 nucleotides match TRBD1. Germline loops: CDR1 SGHTA, CDR2 FQGTGA. The junction had 8 bases not matched to a gene; V was cut back by 7 bases and J by 3 bases. This CDR3 is built from 14 residues. The CDR3 loop is CASTPTGVDTEAFF. CDR3 nucleotides: TGTGCCAGCACCCCAACAGGGGTGGACACTGAAGCTTTCTTT.

Only a few counts were recorded for this clonotype. The V gene is TRBV3-1, the J gene TRBJ2-7; 7 nucleotides match TRBD1. The CDR3 runs 14 residues. Losses at the gene ends were 4 bases for V and 0 bases for J; bases not matched to a gene: 3. Germline loops: CDR1 LGHDT, CDR2 YNNKEL (reference sequence). The CDR3 is CASSRDRVSYEQYF. For the CDR3, the DNA is TGTGCCAGCAGCCGAGACAGGGTCTCCTACGAGCAGTACTTC.

This clonotype was counted between two and nine times. A read error is possible here, since a much larger clone lies one base away. The chain employs TRBV7-6 and TRBJ2-7; possibly TRBD1 for D (6 bases). Per the germline V gene, CDR1 is SGHVS and CDR2 is FNYEAQ. This CDR3 has 15 residues. CDR3 sequence: CAGSAADRPSYEQYF. CDR3 in DNA: TGTGCCGGCAGCGCAGCAGACAGGCCCTCCTACGAGCAGTACTTC.

This clonotype has a count of ten or more. The chain has TRBV18 and TRBJ2-3; the D gene is possibly TRBD2 (5 bases). CDR3 length equals 15 residues. V lost 4 bases and J 2 bases, leaving 13 bases between the germline ends. Germline V gene sequence: CDR1 KGHSH, CDR2 LQKENI. The CDR3 DNA is TGTGCCAGCTCACGGACGAGGGAGTACACAGATACGCAGTATTTT. Encoded protein: CASSRTREYTDTQYF.

This clonotype appeared many times. The chain has TRBV7-9 and TRBJ2-3; D is perhaps TRBD2 (6 bases). Per the germline V gene, CDR1 is SEHNR and CDR2 is FQNEAQ (reference sequence). The CDR3 is 14 residues long. V was cut by 6 bases and J by 4 bases, with 14 bases left in between. The CDR3 protein is CASSTVERADTQYF. CDR3 DNA: TGTGCCAGCAGTACCGTGGAGCGGGCAGATACGCAGTATTTT.

This clonotype was seen repeatedly, ten times or more. This chain joins TRBV20-1 and TRBJ2-7; D is uncertain. CDR1 is DFQATT, CDR2 SNEGSKA, per germline (reference sequence). The V end was cut by 4 bases, the J end by 3 bases, with 16 bases between. This CDR3 contains 14 residues. CDR3 sequence: CSATGRAAIYEQYF. For the CDR3, the DNA is TGCAGTGCTACTGGAAGGGCGGCTATCTACGAGCAGTACTTC.

This clonotype was counted ten times or more. The chain couples TRBV20-1 to TRBJ1-5; unclear D gene. V was shortened by 0 bases and J by 6 bases, with 9 bases between the two germline ends. Germline V gene sequence: CDR1 DFQATT, CDR2 SNEGSKA (reference sequence). This CDR3 contains 13 residues. Here the CDR3 DNA reads TGCAGTGCTAGAGAAGGGAGAGGTCAGCCCCAGCATTTT. Amino acids: CSAREGRGQPQHF.

This clonotype was found many times. The V and J genes are TRBV7-2 and TRBJ2-1; TRBD2 agrees at 7 bases. V was clipped by 5 bases and J by 1 base; unmatched bases: 5. Germline lookup yields CDR1 SGHTA and CDR2 FQGNSA. This CDR3 contains 15 residues. The DNA of the CDR3 is TGTGCCAGCAGCCGAACTAGCGATTCCTACAATGAGCAGTTCTTC. As protein: CASSRTSDSYNEQFF.

This clonotype was counted at least ten times. The gene calls are TRBV6-1 and TRBJ1-1; TRBD1 might be the D (6 bases). Germline loops: CDR1 MNHNS, CDR2 SASEGT. CDR3 length: 14 residues. Trimming cost V 2 bases and J 1 base, with 8 bases left between them. In DNA, the CDR3 is TGTGCCAGCAGTGAAAACAGGGCGAACACTGAAGCTTTCTTT. Its protein is CASSENRANTEAFF.

At least ten counts were recorded for this clonotype. V gene TRBV7-2 combines with J gene TRBJ2-1; possible D gene TRBD1, 6 bases. V was clipped by 4 bases and J by 9 bases, with 10 bases between them. This CDR3 contains 12 residues. Germline loops: CDR1 SGHTA, CDR2 FQGNSA. CDR3 in amino acids: CASSSGTFEQFF. The CDR3 DNA follows: TGTGCCAGCAGCTCCGGGACATTTGAGCAGTTCTTC.

The chain uses TRBV20-1 and TRBJ1-1, with unresolved D. The V end was cut by 0 bases, the J end by 11 bases, with 16 bases between. Germline values: CDR1 DFQATT, CDR2 SNEGSKA (reference sequence). The CDR3 contains 13 residues. The CDR3 DNA sequence: TGCAGTGCTAGAGATCACCGGATGTCTGTGGCTTTCTTT. Its translation: CSARDHRMSVAFF.

This clonotype has ten or more counts. The chain combines TRBV7-2 with TRBJ2-7; D perhaps matches TRBD2 (6 bases). There are 15 residues in the CDR3. V shed 4 bases and J shed 6 bases, with 19 bases lying between them. The germline CDR1 and CDR2 sequences are SGHTA and FQGNSA. The CDR3 DNA sequence: TGTGCCAGCAGCTACCGGGACTCACCCCAGTTCGAGCAGTACTTC. It is translated as CASSYRDSPQFEQYF.

The gene calls are TRBV5-4 and TRBJ2-5; D unclear. The CDR3 totals 11 residues. Germline CDR1 and CDR2: SGHNT and YYREEE (reference sequence). With 10 bases removed from V and 0 bases from J, the gap between germline ends came to 7 bases. CDR3: CASRDQETQYF. The CDR3 nucleotides read TGTGCCTCCCGGGACCAAGAGACCCAGTACTTC.

This clonotype was seen at least ten times. The chain is built from TRBV7-3 and TRBJ2-1, with D maybe TRBD2 (6 bases). Germline CDR1 is SGHTA and CDR2 is FQGTGA. This CDR3 has 15 amino acids. V gave up 2 bases and J gave up 3 bases, with 11 bases separating them. The CDR3 is CASSLGGTLYNEQFF. CDR3 DNA sequence: TGTGCCAGCAGCTTAGGGGGGACCCTCTACAATGAGCAGTTCTTC.

This clonotype appeared many times. This rearrangement joins TRBV5-5 to TRBJ2-1; a weak D match, TRBD2 (7 bases). V was cut by 1 base and J by 15 bases, with 14 bases left in between. In germline, CDR1 is SGHKS, CDR2 YYEKEE (reference sequence). The CDR3 contains 12 residues. The CDR3 sequence: CASSLLGGPAFF. The CDR3 nucleotides are TGTGCCAGCAGCTTGCTCGGGGGGCCGGCGTTCTTC.

The sample holds many counts of this clonotype. The J gene is TRBJ2-5, the V gene TRBV20-1; TRBD2 matches at 7 bases. In germline, CDR1 is DFQATT, CDR2 SNEGSKA (reference sequence). Trimming took 3 bases from V and 3 from J; bases not matched to a gene: 1. The CDR3 consists of 12 residues. The CDR3 loop reads CSARSGEETQYF. In nucleotides, the CDR3 is TGCAGTGCTAGGAGCGGGGAAGAGACCCAGTACTTC.

This clonotype came up a few times. The CDR3 region is CASSLGDTLYEQYF. The CDR3 bases are TGCGCCAGCAGCTTGGGGGACACGCTATACGAGCAGTACTTC. The chain recombines TRBV5-1 with TRBJ2-7; possible D gene TRBD1, 6 bases. This CDR3 region has 14 residues. Germline loops: CDR1 SGHRS, CDR2 YFSETQ. Deletions cut 0 bases from V and 4 bases from J, with 11 bases between.

This clonotype was picked up many times. The chain employs TRBV27 and TRBJ1-1; D is possibly TRBD1 (6 bases). The CDR3 extends over 14 amino acids. Per germline, CDR1 MNHEY and CDR2 SMNVEV (reference sequence). V was clipped by 6 bases and J by 5 bases, with 16 bases between them. The CDR3 loop reads CASRNRVEWTEAFF. CDR3 nucleotides: TGTGCCAGCAGGAACAGGGTGGAGTGGACTGAAGCTTTCTTT.

This clonotype showed up many times. The chain carries TRBV5-1 and TRBJ2-6; 8 bases align to TRBD1. Germline V CDR1 and CDR2: SGHRS, YFSETQ. Unmatched junction bases numbered 5, after V lost 10 bases and J lost 2 bases. The CDR3 loop spans 14 amino acids. CDR3 sequence (DNA): TGCGCCGTAAGGACAGGGACTGGGGCCAACGTCCTGACTTTC. Protein: CAVRTGTGANVLTF. The variable domain in full, completed from reference TRBV5-1 and TRBJ2-6, reads KAGVTQTPRYLIKTRGQQVTLSCSPISGHRSVSWYQQTPGQGLQFLFEYFSETQRNKGNFPGRFSGRQFSNSRSEMNVSTLELGDSALYLCAVRTGTGANVLTFGAGSRLTVL.

This clonotype has ten or more counts. The V gene is TRBV5-1, the J gene TRBJ2-5; 7 nucleotides agree with TRBD2. The germline gives CDR1 SGHRS, CDR2 YFSETQ. The J segment lost 2 bases and the V segment lost 5 bases, leaving 9 bases of the junction unmatched. The CDR3 spans 15 residues. The CDR3 here is CASSRVSGRQETQYF. DNA of the CDR3: TGCGCCAGCAGTCGCGTTAGCGGGCGACAAGAGACCCAGTACTTC.

This clonotype was counted at least ten times. This chain uses TRBV29-1 with TRBJ1-1, with 9 bases aligning to TRBD1. The length of the CDR3 is 15 residues. V shed 1 base and J 4 bases; nucleotides not matched to a gene: 7. Germline V gene lookup returns CDR1 SQVTM and CDR2 ANQGSEA. The CDR3: CSVEGGTGPPTEAFF. CDR3 nucleotides: TGCAGCGTTGAAGGTGGGACAGGGCCACCCACTGAAGCTTTCTTT.

The sample holds many counts of this clonotype. V gene TRBV9 combines with J gene TRBJ2-2, with D unresolved. CDR1 and CDR2 from the germline V gene are SGDLS and YYNGEE. This CDR3 has 12 amino acids. V was shortened by 5 bases and J by 5 bases, with 7 bases between the two germline ends. CDR3 sequence reads: CASSVGTGELFF. CDR3 DNA: TGTGCCAGCAGTGTGGGGACCGGGGAGCTGTTTTTT.

This clonotype was seen many times. The gene calls are TRBV24-1 and TRBJ2-2, with TRBD1 matching over 10 bases. CDR3 length: 17 residues. Germline V gives CDR1 KGHDR, CDR2 SFDVKD. With V trimmed by 3 bases and J by 1 base, 4 bases remained unmatched. CDR3 DNA sequence: TGTGCCACCAGTGATCCACGGACAGGGGGGAACACCGGGGAGCTGTTTTTT. Protein: CATSDPRTGGNTGELFF.

This clonotype has at least ten counts. This chain connects TRBV20-1 to TRBJ2-1, with 8 nucleotides matching TRBD2. Losses at the gene ends were 8 bases for V and 3 bases for J; bases not matched to a gene: 12. Germline CDR1 DFQATT, CDR2 SNEGSKA (reference sequence). The CDR3 sequence is 15 residues long. CDR3 DNA sequence: TGCAGTACCCCTCCCCCGGGACTAGACTACAATGAGCAGTTCTTC. As protein: CSTPPPGLDYNEQFF.